The rows below give T cell receptor beta chains drawn from one sample of a study of cytomegalovirus exposure and HLA in healthy donors. Sequencing was performed with immunoSEQ multiplex PCR; in TCRdb, only in-frame clones are kept and a portion is missing. Among around 130,000 clones listed, more than 70% were seen once. Sequencing input: PBMCs. The receptors here all came from a woman in her sixties in good health and CMV-seronegative. Both conserved end residues are part of each CDR3. The order of the fields is J gene, D gene, clone size, V gene, CDR3 protein, CDR3 DNA. A D gene is named only where the DNA matches it firmly. Part of the rows lack a size; the others show once, few, many or a class for expanded clones.

J: TRBJ2-7; D: TRBD1; size: -; V: TRBV7-8; CDR3: CASSPYRTGTHEQYF; DNA: TGTGCCAGCAGCCCGTACCGGACAGGGACCCACGAGCAGTACTTC
J: TRBJ2-1; D: TRBD1; size: -; V: TRBV18; CDR3: CASSPPGTGVGQFF; DNA: TGTGCCAGCTCACCACCTGGGACAGGGGTCGGGCAGTTCTTC
J: TRBJ1-1; D: TRBD1; size: -; V: TRBV7-8; CDR3: CASSLQDRGPNTEAFF; DNA: TGTGCCAGCAGCTTGCAAGACAGGGGCCCGAACACTGAAGCTTTCTTT
J: TRBJ2-4; D: -; size: -; V: TRBV2; CDR3: CASQGIGDAKNIQYF; DNA: TGTGCCAGCCAGGGGATAGGCGACGCCAAAAACATTCAGTACTTC
J: TRBJ2-4; D: -; size: -; V: TRBV28; CDR3: CASSSGLGGGIQYF; DNA: TGTGCCAGCAGCTCGGGACTGGGCGGAGGCATTCAGTACTTC
J: TRBJ2-6; D: -; size: once; V: TRBV4-1; CDR3: CASSPSSGANVLTF; DNA: TGCGCCAGCAGCCCCTCCTCTGGGGCCAACGTCCTGACTTTC
J: TRBJ2-7; D: -; size: -; V: TRBV7-2; CDR3: CASSSLRASEFYEQYF; DNA: TGTGCCAGCAGCTCCCTTCGCGCTAGCGAGTTCTACGAGCAGTACTTC
J: TRBJ2-5; D: TRBD2; size: -; V: TRBV29-1; CDR3: CSVGGTSGSETQYF; DNA: TGCAGCGTTGGCGGGACTAGCGGGAGTGAGACCCAGTACTTC
J: TRBJ2-7; D: TRBD1; size: -; V: TRBV19; CDR3: CASSIRRGQAKEQYF; DNA: TGTGCCAGTAGTATCCGCAGGGGGCAGGCTAAGGAGCAGTACTTC
J: TRBJ2-7; D: TRBD2; size: -; V: TRBV5-1; CDR3: CASSLVQRGAASYEQYF; DNA: TGCGCCAGCAGCTTGGTACAGCGGGGGGCGGCCTCCTACGAGCAGTACTTC
J: TRBJ2-7; D: TRBD2; size: -; V: TRBV11-3; CDR3: CASSPGLADYEQYF; DNA: TGTGCCAGCAGCCCCGGACTAGCGGACTACGAGCAGTACTTC
J: TRBJ2-7; D: -; size: -; V: TRBV28; CDR3: CASSIQTEGTYEQYF; DNA: TGTGCCAGCAGTATACAAACAGAGGGAACCTACGAGCAGTACTTC
J: TRBJ1-5; D: TRBD1; size: -; V: TRBV7-9; CDR3: CASSLDRSNNQPQHF; DNA: TGTGCCAGCAGCTTGGACAGGTCTAACAATCAGCCCCAGCATTTT
J: TRBJ1-1; D: -; size: -; V: TRBV15; CDR3: CATSEYTGNTEAFF; DNA: TGTGCCACCAGCGAATATACAGGGAACACTGAAGCTTTCTTT
J: TRBJ2-7; D: -; size: -; V: TRBV7-2; CDR3: CASSPQGGPQGEQYF; DNA: TGTGCCAGCAGCCCCCAGGGTGGACCCCAGGGGGAGCAGTACTTC
J: TRBJ1-1; D: TRBD1; size: -; V: TRBV19; CDR3: CASSSRTGRTTEAFF; DNA: TGTGCCAGTAGTTCCAGGACAGGTCGAACTACTGAAGCTTTCTTT
J: TRBJ2-2; D: -; size: once; V: TRBV28; CDR3: CASSLQGIESGELFF; DNA: TGTGCCAGCAGTTTACAGGGGATAGAATCCGGGGAGCTGTTTTTT
J: TRBJ1-2; D: TRBD1; size: -; V: TRBV27; CDR3: CASSRQGNYGYTF; DNA: TGTGCCAGCAGCCGACAGGGTAACTATGGCTACACCTTC
J: TRBJ1-4; D: -; size: -; V: TRBV19; CDR3: CASSINHRVVNEKLFF; DNA: TGTGCCAGTAGTATCAACCACAGGGTTGTTAATGAAAAACTGTTTTTT
J: TRBJ2-1; D: TRBD1; size: -; V: TRBV19; CDR3: CASGYADRGSNEQFF; DNA: TGTGCCAGCGGTTATGCGGACAGGGGAAGCAATGAGCAGTTCTTC
J: TRBJ2-5; D: TRBD2; size: -; V: TRBV5-4; CDR3: CASSLSGGAETQYF; DNA: TGTGCCAGCAGCTTGAGCGGGGGCGCGGAGACCCAGTACTTC
J: TRBJ2-6; D: -; size: few; V: TRBV6-5; CDR3: CASSYPTSGANVLTF; DNA: TGTGCCAGCAGTTACCCTACCTCTGGGGCCAACGTCCTGACTTTC
J: TRBJ1-2; D: TRBD1; size: -; V: TRBV6-1; CDR3: CASSGVWTGDGPYGYTF; DNA: TGTGCCAGCAGTGGAGTATGGACAGGGGACGGGCCTTATGGCTACACCTTC
J: TRBJ1-5; D: -; size: -; V: TRBV6-1; CDR3: CASSGTRMDRVNQPQHF; DNA: TGTGCCAGCAGTGGGACCCGGATGGACAGAGTCAATCAGCCCCAGCATTTT
J: TRBJ2-2; D: -; size: -; V: TRBV29-1; CDR3: CSVSFRVNTGELFF; DNA: TGCAGCGTTTCTTTTCGGGTGAACACCGGGGAGCTGTTTTTT
J: TRBJ2-7; D: -; size: once; V: TRBV20-1; CDR3: CSARDLVVGYF; DNA: TGCAGTGCTAGAGATCTAGTGGTGGGGTACTTC
J: TRBJ2-1; D: -; size: -; V: TRBV11-2; CDR3: CASSNYGVSTEQFF; DNA: TGTGCCAGCAGCAATTACGGGGTCTCCACTGAGCAGTTCTTC
J: TRBJ1-2; D: -; size: -; V: TRBV6-5; CDR3: CASSLKWGQPGYTF; DNA: TGTGCCAGCAGTCTTAAGTGGGGACAACCTGGCTACACCTTC
J: TRBJ1-5; D: -; size: -; V: TRBV28; CDR3: CASHTRSGGQPQHF; DNA: TGTGCCAGCCATACCAGGTCCGGTGGTCAGCCCCAGCATTTT
J: TRBJ1-6; D: TRBD1; size: -; V: TRBV4-1; CDR3: CASSPGDRANSPLHF; DNA: TGCGCCAGCAGCCCAGGGGACAGGGCAAATTCACCCCTCCACTTT
J: TRBJ2-3; D: TRBD2; size: -; V: TRBV5-4; CDR3: CASSWGLAGGGTQYF; DNA: TGTGCCAGCAGCTGGGGACTAGCGGGAGGTGGAACGCAGTATTTT
J: TRBJ1-2; D: -; size: once; V: TRBV6-5; CDR3: CASSYKAGSTDYGYTF; DNA: TGTGCCAGCAGTTACAAGGCTGGGAGCACCGACTATGGCTACACCTTC
J: TRBJ2-2; D: TRBD1; size: -; V: TRBV28; CDR3: CASSPSRQGVTNTGELFF; DNA: TGTGCCAGCAGTCCCTCCCGACAGGGGGTGACGAACACCGGGGAGCTGTTTTTT
J: TRBJ2-2; D: TRBD2; size: few; V: TRBV9; CDR3: CASSGPLRREGYSTGELFF; DNA: TGTGCCAGCAGCGGGCCCTTACGGCGGGAGGGGTATAGCACCGGGGAGCTGTTTTTT
J: TRBJ2-2; D: TRBD1; size: -; V: TRBV28; CDR3: CASRRGTGWAGELFF; DNA: TGTGCCAGCAGGCGTGGGACAGGGTGGGCCGGGGAGCTGTTTTTT
J: TRBJ1-6; D: TRBD1; size: -; V: TRBV2; CDR3: CASRLRQGAENSPLHF; DNA: TGTGCCAGCAGGTTAAGACAGGGGGCTGAGAATTCACCCCTCCACTTT
J: TRBJ2-1; D: TRBD1; size: -; V: TRBV7-9; CDR3: CASSLEGQGASNEQFF; DNA: TGTGCCAGCAGCTTAGAAGGACAGGGGGCTAGTAATGAGCAGTTCTTC
J: TRBJ2-5; D: -; size: -; V: TRBV10-3; CDR3: CAISQRTGETQYF; DNA: TGTGCCATCAGTCAGCGGACTGGGGAGACCCAGTACTTC
J: TRBJ2-7; D: -; size: -; V: TRBV9; CDR3: CASSVGRINYEQYF; DNA: TGTGCCAGCAGCGTAGGGCGGATCAACTACGAGCAGTACTTC
J: TRBJ2-7; D: TRBD2; size: -; V: TRBV5-1; CDR3: CASSSQAGGYEQYF; DNA: TGCGCCAGCAGCTCACAAGCGGGAGGCTACGAGCAGTACTTC
J: TRBJ2-7; D: TRBD1; size: -; V: TRBV9; CDR3: CASSVAGAGGVYEQYF; DNA: TGTGCCAGCAGCGTAGCCGGAGCAGGGGGCGTCTACGAGCAGTACTTC
J: TRBJ2-5; D: TRBD1; size: once; V: TRBV9; CDR3: CASSGSIRQGRGETQYF; DNA: TGTGCCAGCAGCGGATCCATTAGACAGGGCCGGGGAGAGACCCAGTACTTC
J: TRBJ2-1; D: -; size: -; V: TRBV28; CDR3: CASGGGHYNEQFF; DNA: TGTGCCAGTGGCGGTGGTCACTACAATGAGCAGTTCTTC
J: TRBJ2-7; D: -; size: -; V: TRBV7-9; CDR3: CASSLEGLYEQYF; DNA: TGTGCCAGCAGCTTAGAGGGACTTTACGAGCAGTACTTC
J: TRBJ2-5; D: -; size: -; V: TRBV5-1; CDR3: CASSLAGVFDETQYF; DNA: TGCGCCAGCAGCTTGGCCGGAGTATTCGACGAGACCCAGTACTTC
J: TRBJ1-6; D: -; size: -; V: TRBV30; CDR3: CAWSPRHSSPLHF; DNA: TGTGCCTGGAGTCCCAGACATTCTTCACCCCTCCACTTT
J: TRBJ2-7; D: TRBD2; size: -; V: TRBV9; CDR3: CASSPTGTSGSYEQYF; DNA: TGTGCCAGCAGCCCGACAGGGACTAGCGGCTCCTACGAGCAGTACTTC
J: TRBJ2-1; D: TRBD2; size: -; V: TRBV27; CDR3: CASSLERVAGVNNEQFF; DNA: TGTGCCAGCAGTTTAGAGAGAGTAGCGGGAGTTAACAATGAGCAGTTCTTC
J: TRBJ1-1; D: -; size: -; V: TRBV6-1; CDR3: CASSPWTGRDAFF; DNA: TGTGCCAGCAGTCCCTGGACGGGGAGGGATGCTTTCTTT
J: TRBJ2-2; D: -; size: -; V: TRBV19; CDR3: CASSIGQENTGELFF; DNA: TGTGCCAGTAGTATTGGGCAGGAAAACACCGGGGAGCTGTTTTTT
J: TRBJ2-2; D: -; size: few; V: TRBV30; CDR3: CAWSLLDSGELFF; DNA: TGTGCCTGGAGTCTCCTGGACAGCGGGGAGCTGTTTTTT
J: TRBJ1-6; D: TRBD1; size: -; V: TRBV5-1; CDR3: CASSWDRAGGSPLHF; DNA: TGCGCCAGCAGCTGGGACCGGGCAGGGGGTTCACCCCTCCACTTT
J: TRBJ2-7; D: TRBD1; size: few; V: TRBV7-9; CDR3: CASRPKGPPGGSFHEQYF; DNA: TGTGCCAGCAGGCCCAAAGGGCCGCCAGGGGGCTCATTCCACGAGCAGTACTTC
J: TRBJ1-2; D: TRBD1; size: few; V: TRBV27; CDR3: CASSLWGTGNINYGYTF; DNA: TGTGCCAGCAGTTTATGGGGGACAGGGAATATAAACTATGGCTACACCTTC
J: TRBJ2-1; D: TRBD2; size: -; V: TRBV7-6; CDR3: CASSLGLGNYNEQFF; DNA: TGTGCCAGCAGCCTGGGACTAGGAAACTACAATGAGCAGTTCTTC
J: TRBJ1-1; D: -; size: -; V: TRBV5-6; CDR3: CASRRQGRNTEAFF; DNA: TGTGCCAGCAGGCGCCAGGGGAGGAACACTGAAGCTTTCTTT
J: TRBJ1-5; D: TRBD1; size: -; V: TRBV5-1; CDR3: CASSKNRDRGPPFNQPQHF; DNA: TGCGCCAGCAGCAAGAACCGGGACAGGGGGCCACCATTCAATCAGCCCCAGCATTTT
J: TRBJ2-7; D: -; size: -; V: TRBV6-5; CDR3: CASSYSDSYEQYF; DNA: TGTGCCAGCAGTTATTCCGACAGTTACGAGCAGTACTTC